This T cell receptor beta chain was captured by sequencing in a study of glioma-infiltrating T cells after dendritic cell vaccination (TCRdb year 2016). About the full investigation: The cohort comprised approximately 15 glioblastoma patients from Phase I and II dendritic cell vaccination trials, 9 newly diagnosed and 6 with recurrent disease. Autologous tumor lysate-pulsed dendritic cell vaccination was administered to the patients between the early 2000s and the early 2010s. To make the vaccine, monocyte-derived dendritic cells were cultured for six to eight days with IL-4 and GM-CSF and then pulsed overnight with autologous tumor lysate. Each patient was given three intradermal dendritic cell vaccine injections, spaced two weeks apart, in the arm below the axilla. In glioblastoma patients vaccinated with dendritic cells, deep sequencing of TCR beta CDR3 regions served to measure tumor-infiltrating lymphocyte content and to compare repertoires between tumor and blood. Survival after dendritic cell vaccination was correlated with TCR sequencing metrics, including TIL content and tumor-blood repertoire overlap. Points the paper makes about the study in general: After dendritic cell vaccination, a higher estimated pretreatment TIL content predicted longer time to progression and overall survival. TCR clonality showed no direct relationship with survival, which suggests that a diverse polyclonal response may be important. The response model built on TCR overlap across three groups was characterized as speculative, with prospective validation still needed. The cohort was small and heterogeneous, only a few patients had full blood and tumor sets, and even fewer had initial-recurrent tumor pairs.

Patients were selected for having adequate residual fresh-frozen tumor tissue and more than two years of available survival data. Molecular status otherwise varied across the glioblastoma patients, but none of them carried an isocitrate dehydrogenase mutation. PBMC were collected before vaccination, two weeks after the third vaccination, and at tumor progression if tumor progression occurred. The Qiagen DNeasy Blood extraction Kit was used for extraction of genomic DNA. On this clone itself: Its antigen remains undetermined. No much larger clonotype is one base removed from it; base qualities were not supplied.

TCRB CDR3 regions were amplified from roughly 1.8 ug genomic DNA, or all available DNA if less, using the immunoSEQ assay. For multiplex PCR, 60 forward primers for TCR V beta segments and 13 reverse primers for J beta segments were used. To estimate reads per starting template, synthetic control templates were spiked into each sample at limiting dilution. The Illumina HiSeq System generated 87 bp sequencing reads. The authors' pipeline ran thus. PCR and sequencing errors were removed by merging closely related sequences with a nearest neighbor algorithm. TCR overlap was defined as the percentage of unique tumor TCR beta sequences that were also present in the same patient's peripheral blood. TCRdb took this table from immuneACCESS and kept in-frame rearrangements with V and J called. Such tables lack part of the clones; where checked against another copy, unresolved V genes explain under half of the gap, and the rest is unexplained. V, J and clone size are taken as reported in that table, and D and trimming were inferred from the DNA itself. The sample profile shows under 130,000 clones; roughly 80% of them were found once. Together, the top ten hold about 12% of the sample.

Looking up the germline V gene (reference sequence) yields CDR1 PRHDT and CDR2 FYEKMQ. The trim is 0 bases for V and 3 bases for J, with a gap of 8 bases between the germline ends. Measured from the cysteine to the phenylalanine, the CDR3 is 14 residues long. Only the CDR3 portion is preserved as DNA: 42 bases, with reading frame beginning at the first base. The sample consisted of blood, taken before dendritic cell vaccination. This receptor was taken from a human donor with glioblastoma. The V and J segments used are TRBV13 and TRBJ1-2; TRBD1 is possibly the D segment (6 matching bases). The nucleotide sequence reads TGTGCCAGCAGCTTAGGACAGGGACACTATGGCTACACCTTC. Its translation is CASSLGQGHYGYTF.